The clone carrying this T cell receptor beta chain has a count of ten or more. This specimen comes from a study of metastatic and nonmetastatic thyroid tumors. About the study: The comparison covered peripheral blood and tumor or nodule tissue in malignant and benign thyroid patients.

Thyroid surgery was performed in patients who had received no treatment beforehand. In the authors' methods: A papillary thyroid cancer distant-metastasis classifier was built from CDR3 differences across clinicopathological groups. From the PCR reads, TCRdb re-called clones with MiXCR. The V and J calls were determined by TCRdb, not by the authors. There are approximately 22,000 clones in the sample; roughly 10% occur only once, and 7.6% lies in the top ten. CDR3 length: 12 amino acids. CDR1 and CDR2 (germline): DFQATT, SNEGSKA (reference sequence). V was clipped by 4 bases and J by 1 base, with 5 bases between them.

The sequence came from a female donor with papillary thyroid cancer or a benign thyroid nodule (not recorded which). Some clones in this sample may be carry-over from other donors' samples. The sequenced material came from blood. The chain couples TRBV20-1 to TRBJ2-1; no definite D call. The DNA of the CDR3 is TGCAGTGCTACCAGATCCTACAATGAGCAGTTCTTC. Translated, it gives CSATRSYNEQFF.